The clone carrying this T cell receptor beta chain was detected many times. Each CDR3 protein gets one entry after TCRdb re-called the 5' RACE reads with MiXCR. The sample lists 250,000 or so distinct CDR3 sequences, more than 8% seen once, with around 21% in the top ten. The sample belongs to a study of T-cell memory formation after mild COVID-19. This receptor was identified in a man aged 18 to 29 who had mild COVID-19 (a few samples of this study predate the infection). Cell type and time point are not known. The source material was PBMCs or a T cell subset sorted from them (not recorded which).

This CDR3 is CASSRQGAEAFF. CDR3 nucleotide sequence: TGTGCCAGCAGCCGGCAGGGGGCCGAAGCTTTCTTT. The rearrangement uses TRBV7-9 and TRBJ1-1, with TRBD1 matching 8 bases. Germline CDR1 is SEHNR and CDR2 is FQNEAQ (reference sequence). The CDR3 extends over 12 amino acids. V shed 5 bases and J 8 bases; nucleotides not matched to a gene: 4.